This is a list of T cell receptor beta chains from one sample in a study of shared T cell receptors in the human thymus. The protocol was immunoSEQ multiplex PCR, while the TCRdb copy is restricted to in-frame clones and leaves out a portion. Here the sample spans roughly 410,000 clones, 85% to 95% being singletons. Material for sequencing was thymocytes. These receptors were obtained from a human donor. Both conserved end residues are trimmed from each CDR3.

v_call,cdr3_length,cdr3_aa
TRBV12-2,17,ASRLMCPQGAINPYEQY
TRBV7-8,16,ASSLAQYARDRGFEQY
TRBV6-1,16,ASSEGRTLVYSNQPQH
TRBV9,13,ASSVAGGKGCEQY
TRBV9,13,ASSATYWEPYEQY
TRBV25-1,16,ASSALSRLAGNTGELF
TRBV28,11,ATPDRNAQEQY
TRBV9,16,ASSEGRDRISTNEKLF
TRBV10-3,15,AIRGGHPGLAGNEQF
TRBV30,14,AWSAPPIDRDTEAF
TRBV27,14,ASRWLAGVAYNEQF
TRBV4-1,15,ASKGSSGRALYNEQF
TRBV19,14,ASSMPGTVSNQPQH